The 30 T cell receptor beta chains given below trace back to one sample, sequenced in a study of OX40 agonist ivuxolimab in advanced cancers. The repertoire was sequenced with immunoSEQ multiplex PCR; TCRdb's copy has only in-frame clones and lacks some. The sample shows around 68,000 clones, 75% to 95% of them seen only once. The sequencing here drew on CD4+ or CD8+ T cells sorted from blood, taken in a trial of the OX40 agonist ivuxolimab. All receptors derive from an adult with an advanced solid tumor such as melanoma, head and neck, liver or kidney cancer.

The chain recombines TRBV7-2 with TRBJ2-5; no reliable D call. Trimming stripped 5 bases from V and 2 bases from J, with 6 bases between. The CDR3 covers 12 residues. CDR1 SGHTA and CDR2 FQGNSA come from the germline V gene. CDR3 residues: CASSPYQETQYF. The DNA of the CDR3 is TGTGCCAGCAGCCCATATCAAGAGACCCAGTACTTC. The complete variable domain, with remaining parts taken from reference TRBV7-2 and TRBJ2-5, reads GAGVSQSPSNKVTEKGKDVELRCDPISGHTALYWYRQSLGQGLEFLIYFQGNSAPDKSGLPSDRFSAERTGGSVSTLTIQRTQQEDSAVYLCASSPYQETQYFGPGTRLLVL.

This clone has only one observation. The J gene is TRBJ2-6, the V gene TRBV10-3; 8 nucleotides agree with TRBD1. The V gene's germline CDR1 is ENHRY and CDR2 SYGVKD. V lost 2 bases to trimming and J lost 2 bases; unmatched junction nucleotides: 2. The CDR3 runs to 16 residues. CDR3 DNA sequence: TGTGCCATCAGTGAGACAGGGGGAACTGGGGCCAACGTCCTGACTTTC. Protein product: CAISETGGTGANVLTF.

The chain couples TRBV7-6 to TRBJ2-5; D is possibly TRBD2 (5 bases). The V gene's germline CDR1 is SGHVS and CDR2 FNYEAQ. V was clipped by 1 base and J by 5 bases, with 14 bases between them. This CDR3 has 15 residues. The CDR3 DNA reads TGTGCCAGCAGCTTAGGTGGAGGAGGTTGGGAGACCCAGTACTTC. It is translated as CASSLGGGGWETQYF.

This clone was recorded once. The chain is built from TRBV10-3 and TRBJ1-1; no clear D. The V gene lost 6 bases and the J gene lost 7 bases, with 18 bases spanning the gap. Germline CDR1 is ENHRY and CDR2 is SYGVKD. The CDR3 totals 14 residues. CDR3 nucleotide sequence: TGTGCCATCAGGGCCGAGGGTGGTTTCGGTGAAGCTTTCTTT. It codes for CAIRAEGGFGEAFF.

The J gene is TRBJ1-2, the V gene TRBV30, with a tentative D call TRBD1 (6 bases). The CDR3 extends over 12 amino acids. Trimming took 2 bases from V and 3 from J, leaving 7 bases between them. Per the germline V gene, CDR1 is GTSNPN and CDR2 is SVGIG (reference sequence). Written as DNA, the CDR3 is TGTGCCTGGAGTCCAGGGGACTATGGCTACACCTTC. Its translation is CAWSPGDYGYTF. The whole variable domain, filled in from reference TRBV30 and TRBJ1-2, reads SQTIHQWPATLVQPVGSPLSLECTVEGTSNPNLYWYRQAAGRGLQLLFYSVGIGQISSEVPQNLSASRPQDRQFILSSKKLLLSDSGFYLCAWSPGDYGYTFGSGTRLTVV.

The chain combines TRBV6-1 with TRBJ1-1; D remains ambiguous. The CDR3 covers 15 residues. CDR1 is MNHNS and CDR2 is SASEGT in the germline V gene. Trimming cost V 6 bases and J 0 bases, with 14 bases left between them. CDR3 coding DNA: TGTGCCAGCAGAGGCCAGCCGGGCCTGAACACTGAAGCTTTCTTT. As protein: CASRGQPGLNTEAFF.

V and J are TRBV25-1 and TRBJ2-7, with TRBD1 as a possible D gene (5 bases). V was cut by 4 bases and J by 3 bases, with 10 bases left in between. The CDR3 contains 13 residues. The V gene's germline CDR1 is MGHDK and CDR2 SYGVNS. CDR3: CASSGQRIYEQYF. CDR3 sequence (DNA): TGTGCCAGCAGTGGACAGAGGATCTACGAGCAGTACTTC.

The CDR3 coding sequence is TGCGCCAGCAGCTTTTCGGGACAGCACTATGGCTACACCTTC. Amino acid sequence: CASSFSGQHYGYTF. J is TRBJ1-2 and V is TRBV5-1, with 7 nucleotides matching TRBD1. The germline V gene has CDR1 SGHRS and CDR2 YFSETQ. The ends lost 2 bases at V and 3 bases at J; junction bases unmatched: 4. This CDR3 contains 14 residues.

The genes are TRBV7-8 and TRBJ2-3, with D maybe TRBD2 (5 bases). Germline V gene sequence: CDR1 SGHVS, CDR2 FQNEAQ. CDR3 size: 17 residues. V was trimmed by 1 base and J by 1 base, leaving 15 bases between them. In DNA, the CDR3 is TGTGCCAGCAGCTTAGGACCTAGCTTGGTTGGCACAGATACGCAGTATTTT. Translating gives CASSLGPSLVGTDTQYF.

The chain combines TRBV5-6 with TRBJ1-4; tentative D call: TRBD1 (5 bases). CDR1 SGHDT and CDR2 YYEEEE come from the germline V gene. This CDR3 comprises 15 residues. With 4 bases removed from V and 5 bases from J, the gap between germline ends came to 15 bases. The CDR3 here is CASSGRGPKNEKLFF. Here the CDR3 DNA reads TGTGCCAGCAGCGGAAGGGGACCTAAGAATGAAAAACTGTTTTTT.

The rearrangement links TRBV11-2 to TRBJ1-5, with no clear D. The length of the CDR3 is 14 residues. CDR1 SGHAT and CDR2 FQNNGV come from the germline V gene. Between the trimmed V and J ends, which lost 1 base and 6 bases, there was a span of 10 bases. The CDR3, as DNA: TGTGCCAGCAGCTTAGGGGGATCGGCTCAGCCCCAGCATTTT. This encodes CASSLGGSAQPQHF.

The chain employs TRBV18 and TRBJ1-1, with 7 bases matching TRBD1. CDR3 length equals 15 residues. V gave up 0 bases and J gave up 1 base; unmatched junction bases: 2. Germline CDR1 is KGHSH and CDR2 is LQKENI. CDR3: CASSPPGTANTEAFF. The CDR3 bases are TGTGCCAGCTCACCACCGGGGACAGCGAACACTGAAGCTTTCTTT.

The CDR3 loop is CASSYDRDRGTGELFF. CDR3 DNA: TGTGCCAGCAGTTATGACCGGGACAGGGGCACCGGGGAGCTGTTTTTT. The genes are TRBV11-2 and TRBJ2-2; 10 bases match TRBD1. V was clipped by 6 bases and J by 4 bases; unmatched bases: 8. Germline CDR1 reads SGHAT; CDR2 reads FQNNGV. The CDR3 runs to 16 residues.

This clone is a singleton in its sample. The chain uses TRBV6-1 and TRBJ2-3, with D perhaps TRBD1 (6 bases). The CDR3 extends over 12 amino acids. Trimming cost V 8 bases and J 8 bases, with 14 bases left between them. Germline lookup yields CDR1 MNHNS and CDR2 SASEGT. The CDR3 sequence: CASYTGFGTQYF. In DNA, the CDR3 is TGTGCCAGCTACACAGGGTTCGGTACGCAGTATTTT.

J is TRBJ2-6 and V is TRBV6-5; D perhaps matches TRBD2 (5 bases). CDR3 length: 16 residues. V shed 2 bases and J shed 1 base, with 9 bases lying between them. Germline CDR1 and CDR2: MNHEY and SVGAGI. The CDR3 DNA reads as TGTGCCAGCAGTTACGGTCGGAGGTCTGGGGCCAACGTCCTGACTTTC. The encoded protein is CASSYGRRSGANVLTF.

The chain recombines TRBV7-9 with TRBJ1-2, with TRBD1 identical over 9 bases. Germline V gene data show CDR1 as SEHNR and CDR2 as FQNEAQ (reference sequence). V gave up 1 base and J gave up 5 bases; unmatched junction bases: 2. This CDR3 has 14 amino acids. The CDR3: CASSLGGTGYGYTF. Here the CDR3 DNA reads TGTGCCAGCAGCTTAGGGGGGACAGGGTATGGCTACACCTTC.

J is TRBJ1-5 and V is TRBV27; a weak D match, TRBD1 (5 bases). Trimming stripped 2 bases from V and 4 bases from J, with 9 bases between. The CDR3 runs 14 residues. Germline lookup yields CDR1 MNHEY and CDR2 SMNVEV (reference sequence). Here the CDR3 DNA reads TGTGCCAGCAGTTTACCAGGGCGAAATCAGCCCCAGCATTTT. Its translation: CASSLPGRNQPQHF.

The genes are TRBV7-2 and TRBJ1-5; no clear D. V gave up 1 base and J gave up 7 bases, with 11 bases separating them. The CDR3 spans 14 residues. CDR1 SGHTA and CDR2 FQGNSA come from the germline V gene. The CDR3 region has the DNA TGTGCCAGCAGCTTAGAGAGGTCGGGGCAGCCCCAGCATTTT. Its translation: CASSLERSGQPQHF.

V usage is TRBV5-1 and J usage is TRBJ2-5; tentative D call: TRBD2 (6 bases). Germline-derived CDR1 and CDR2 are SGHRS and YFSETQ. The CDR3 is 13 amino acids. The V and J ends lost 10 bases and 2 bases respectively, with 15 bases between them. The CDR3 region is CACKRAEQETQYF. CDR3 nucleotides: TGCGCCTGTAAGCGGGCAGAACAAGAGACCCAGTACTTC.

This clone was recorded once. This sequence joins TRBV19 and TRBJ2-4; 8 bases align to TRBD1. The trim removed 8 bases at V and 1 base at J, leaving 4 bases unmatched. The CDR3 covers 14 residues. CDR1 is LNHDA and CDR2 is SQIVND in the germline V gene (reference sequence). CDR3 amino acids: CASGTGWAKNIQYF. DNA for the CDR3: TGTGCCAGTGGGACAGGTTGGGCCAAAAACATTCAGTACTTC.

The chain couples TRBV6-1 to TRBJ2-3, with TRBD2 as a possible D gene (6 bases). Trimming took off 6 bases at V and 7 bases at J, with 14 bases between the two ends. From germline, CDR1 is MNHNS and CDR2 SASEGT. The CDR3 spans 13 residues. The CDR3 sequence: CASSLSGDYTQYF. The CDR3 coding sequence is TGTGCCAGCAGCCTCTCGGGGGACTATACGCAGTATTTT.

The rearrangement uses TRBV19 and TRBJ1-2; D is unresolved. V lost 5 bases to trimming and J lost 4 bases, with 8 bases between them. Germline CDR1 LNHDA, CDR2 SQIVND (reference sequence). The CDR3 runs to 12 residues. CDR3 sequence (DNA): TGTGCCAGTAGTTCCCACAGCTATGGCTACACCTTC. This translates into CASSSHSYGYTF.

This chain joins TRBV9 and TRBJ2-6, with D possibly being TRBD2 (6 bases). The CDR3 is made up of 16 amino acids. Between the trimmed V and J ends, which lost 0 bases and 4 bases, there was a span of 11 bases. Germline CDR1 and CDR2: SGDLS and YYNGEE. The CDR3 DNA sequence: TGTGCCAGCAGCGTAGCCCCGGGGGTCGGGGCCAACGTCCTGACTTTC. Translated: CASSVAPGVGANVLTF.

This clone was counted a single time. The chain uses TRBV21-1 and TRBJ2-3. TRBV21-1 is a documented pseudogene. This CDR3 spans 19 amino acids. CDR3 coding DNA: TGTGCCAGCAGCAAAGCGCTTTCGGTAGAGGGGAATGGGACAGATACGCAGTATTTT. This sequence encodes CASSKALSVEGNGTDTQYF.

The chain combines TRBV15 with TRBJ1-5, with a possible D match to TRBD1 (5 bases). CDR3 length equals 15 residues. The germline V gene encodes CDR1 LNHNV and CDR2 YYDKDF (reference sequence). V lost 6 bases and J 2 bases, leaving 14 bases between the germline ends. The CDR3, as DNA: TGTGCCACCAGAGTTGGCAGGGACGGCAATCAGCCCCAGCATTTT. This gives the protein CATRVGRDGNQPQHF.

The V gene is TRBV19, the J gene TRBJ1-4; 9 bases are a match to TRBD1. The length of the CDR3 is 16 residues. Trimming removed 7 bases from V and 8 bases from J; junction bases left unmatched: 14. Germline V gives CDR1 LNHDA, CDR2 SQIVND (reference sequence). The CDR3 nucleotides read TGTGCCAGTATCCCCTCACGGGGGACAGGGCTAGAAAAACTGTTTTTT. Translating gives CASIPSRGTGLEKLFF.

The chain has TRBV5-4 and TRBJ2-5; 8 bases align to TRBD1. CDR3 size: 15 residues. Germline CDR1 and CDR2: SGHNT and YYREEE (reference sequence). V was pared by 1 base and J by 3 bases, with 5 bases of the junction left unmatched. This CDR3 reads CASSLKVQGEETQYF. The CDR3 bases are TGTGCCAGCAGCTTGAAGGTACAGGGGGAAGAGACCCAGTACTTC.

V is TRBV6-1 and J is TRBJ1-2; maybe TRBD1 (6 bases). CDR1 is MNHNS and CDR2 is SASEGT in the germline V gene. Trimming cost V 4 bases and J 0 bases, with 9 bases left between them. The length of the CDR3 is 14 residues. The CDR3 is CASSGDTSNYGYTF. CDR3 DNA sequence: TGTGCCAGCAGTGGGGACACTTCTAACTATGGCTACACCTTC.

This chain's CDR3 is CASSYSAGGPSYEQYF. CDR3 bases: TGTGCCAGCAGTTACTCAGCGGGAGGGCCCTCCTACGAGCAGTACTTC. V is TRBV6-5 and J is TRBJ2-7; 10 bases fit TRBD2. The CDR3 spans 16 residues. CDR1 is MNHEY, CDR2 SVGAGI, per germline. J lost 0 bases, V lost 0 bases, and 2 bases had no gene match.

This clone was observed once. V usage is TRBV15 and J usage is TRBJ2-5, with a tentative D call TRBD2 (7 bases). The CDR3 runs to 15 residues. Germline V gene sequence: CDR1 LNHNV, CDR2 YYDKDF (reference sequence). Trimming took off 1 base at V and 2 bases at J, with 11 bases between the two ends. CDR3 bases: TGTGCCACCAGCAGAGGGGGAGGGGGTCAAGAGACCCAGTACTTC. As protein: CATSRGGGGQETQYF.